Reported below is one TCR beta chain. This sample stems from a study of blood T cell repertoires in COVID-19. Study-wide context: Sites across the United States, Italy and Spain contributed samples from acute and convalescent COVID-19.

Data came from immunoSEQ multiplex PCR; TCRdb stores just in-frame clones and leaves some out. The sample lists around 250,000 clones, roughly nine tenths occurring once. The sample was peripheral blood. The TCR sequence derives from a man aged 60 to 75 with acute or convalescent COVID-19.

CDR3 protein: CASSQDDRLAGDNEQFF. DNA for the CDR3: TGCGCCAGCAGCCAAGATGATAGGCTAGCGGGAGACAATGAGCAGTTCTTC. The chain has TRBV4-1 and TRBJ2-1, with TRBD2 matching over 10 bases. Per germline, CDR1 MGHRA and CDR2 YSYEKL. The J segment lost 5 bases and the V segment lost 0 bases, leaving 7 bases of the junction unmatched. The length of the CDR3 is 17 residues.